One sample yielded the 7 T cell receptor beta chains listed below, sequenced in a study of blood T cell repertoires in COVID-19. Assay used: immunoSEQ multiplex PCR; TCRdb lists only in-frame clones, some missing. Of 100,000 to 150,000 clones listed, around 84% are singletons. Sequencing was performed on peripheral blood. Receptor source: a woman over 75 with acute or convalescent COVID-19.

The genes are TRBV2 and TRBJ2-7, with 10 bases fitting TRBD1. The CDR3 sequence is 15 residues long. The germline gives CDR1 SNHLY, CDR2 FYNNEI. J was trimmed by 4 bases and V by 4 bases; bases with no gene match: 7. DNA of the CDR3: TGTGCCAGCAGTGCTCGGACAGGGGGTTCGTACGAGCAGTACTTC. Amino acid sequence: CASSARTGGSYEQYF.

This sequence joins TRBV4-1 and TRBJ2-5; D is uncertain. The V and J ends lost 3 bases and 4 bases respectively, with 15 bases between them. The CDR3 extends over 15 amino acids. The germline V gene encodes CDR1 MGHRA and CDR2 YSYEKL. Written as DNA, the CDR3 is TGCGCCAGCAGCCACTTTCTGACCCCGGGAGAGACCCAGTACTTC. Its protein is CASSHFLTPGETQYF.

This chain connects TRBV7-9 to TRBJ2-1; 10 nucleotides line up with TRBD2. V trimming: 4 bases; J trimming: 5 bases; junction bases outside the gene matches: 14. This CDR3 has 18 amino acids. Germline CDR1 reads SEHNR; CDR2 reads FQNEAQ (reference sequence). As DNA, the CDR3 is TGTGCCAGCAGCTCCCCGTCGCCCCGGACTAGCGGAAACAATGAGCAGTTCTTC. This translates into CASSSPSPRTSGNNEQFF.

J is TRBJ1-3 and V is TRBV11-2; 7 bases align to TRBD1. The CDR3 covers 14 residues. Germline V CDR1 and CDR2: SGHAT, FQNNGV. Trimming removed 4 bases from V and 4 bases from J; junction bases left unmatched: 4. CDR3 sequence reads: CASSSGTEGNTIYF. In DNA, the CDR3 is TGTGCCAGCAGCTCCGGGACAGAGGGAAACACCATATATTTT.

The chain carries TRBV3-1 (or the pseudogene TRBV3-2) and TRBJ1-2, with D maybe TRBD1 (6 bases). Per germline, CDR1 LGHDT and CDR2 YNNKEL (reference sequence). Trimming removed 4 bases from V and 6 bases from J, with 9 bases in between. This CDR3 comprises 12 residues. CDR3 amino acids: CASSPRTDGYTF. The CDR3 DNA reads TGTGCCAGCAGCCCCCGGACAGATGGCTACACCTTC.

The gene calls are TRBV27 and TRBJ2-5, with a weak D call TRBD1 (5 bases). The germline V and J ends were trimmed by 7 bases and 2 bases, with 14 bases remaining between them. The CDR3 runs to 14 residues. Looked up from germline, CDR1 is MNHEY and CDR2 is SMNVEV (reference sequence). CDR3 sequence (DNA): TGTGCCAGCAAATACAGGTTCGGTCAAGAGACCCAGTACTTC. It encodes CASKYRFGQETQYF.

The chain combines TRBV20-1 with TRBJ1-1; D not certain. The CDR3 sequence is 13 residues long. Germline V gene data show CDR1 as DFQATT and CDR2 as SNEGSKA (reference sequence). Trimming pared 3 bases from V and 1 base from J, leaving 9 bases between. DNA of the CDR3: TGCAGTGCTAGTAGGAGGCAGAACACTGAAGCTTTCTTT. Its protein is CSASRRQNTEAFF.